One sample yielded the 17 T cell receptor beta chains listed below, sequenced in a study of T cells in Graves' hyperthyroidism and ophthalmopathy. TCR beta CDR3 region amplification was performed from RNA transcripts. The HTBI primer set was used in a first-round RT-PCR of the TCR CDR3. TCRdb independently ran MiXCR on the multiplex PCR reads; one entry per CDR3 protein. The repertoire holds fewer than 350,000 distinct CDR3 sequences, with around 20% as singletons. The source material was blood. The receptor set was obtained from a woman in her fifties or sixties with Graves' hyperthyroidism.

The V and J genes are TRBV7-9 and TRBJ1-6; 8 bases fit TRBD1. Germline CDR1 SEHNR, CDR2 FQNEAQ (reference sequence). V trimming: 1 base; J trimming: 6 bases; junction bases outside the gene matches: 2. The CDR3 length is 15 residues. For the CDR3, the DNA is TGTGCCAGCAGCTTAGACGGACAGGGTAATTCACCCCTCCACTTT. Its protein is CASSLDGQGNSPLHF.

This clonotype was detected only once. The V call is TRBV2, the J call TRBJ2-7; TRBD1 aligns across 8 bases. Germline CDR1 reads SNHLY; CDR2 reads FYNNEI. The CDR3 consists of 15 residues. V was clipped by 1 base and J by 0 bases; unmatched bases: 2. The chain's CDR3 is CASSEGTGNSYEQYF. Written as DNA, the CDR3 is TGTGCCAGCAGTGAAGGGACAGGGAACTCCTACGAGCAGTACTTC.

This clonotype was detected ten times or more. As DNA, the CDR3 is TGCGCCAGCAGCTTGGGAATGGGGCTAGACACTGAAGCTTTCTTT. It encodes CASSLGMGLDTEAFF. This rearrangement joins TRBV5-1 to TRBJ1-1; perhaps TRBD1 as D (5 bases). Germline CDR1 reads SGHRS; CDR2 reads YFSETQ. The CDR3 covers 15 residues. The V end lost 0 bases, the J end lost 3 bases, and 12 bases lay between the germline ends.

The V call is TRBV6-2 or TRBV6-3, the J call TRBJ1-1; tentatively, D is TRBD1 (6 bases). The CDR3 runs 14 residues. Germline loops: CDR1 MNHEY, CDR2 SVGEGT. The V and J ends lost 7 bases and 4 bases respectively, with 16 bases between them. The chain's CDR3 is CASTQQGWSTEAFF. CDR3 nucleotide sequence: TGTGCCAGCACTCAACAGGGTTGGAGCACTGAAGCTTTCTTT.

The sample holds many counts of this clonotype. The V call is TRBV5-1, the J call TRBJ2-7; D not resolved. The V gene's germline CDR1 is SGHRS and CDR2 YFSETQ. There are 13 residues in the CDR3. Trimming shortened V by 0 bases and J by 3 bases, and 7 bases separated the two germline ends. CDR3 sequence: CASSLDKYYEQYF. CDR3 sequence (DNA): TGCGCCAGCAGCTTGGACAAGTACTACGAGCAGTACTTC.

This clonotype was recorded at least ten times. The chain is built from TRBV27 and TRBJ1-1; D not certain. The CDR3 extends over 16 amino acids. Trimming left V 4 bases short and J 0 bases short, with 15 bases between. CDR1 and CDR2 from the germline V gene are MNHEY and SMNVEV (reference sequence). In DNA, the CDR3 is TGTGCCAGCAGTTGGTTGCCCCTCGACCTGAACACTGAAGCTTTCTTT. Protein sequence: CASSWLPLDLNTEAFF.

This clonotype was seen at least ten times. J is TRBJ2-2 and V is TRBV3-1, with 7 bases that match TRBD2. Germline V gene sequence: CDR1 LGHDT, CDR2 YNNKEL (reference sequence). With 1 base clipped from V and 5 bases from J, the junction kept 7 bases outside the gene matches. The CDR3 covers 16 residues. The CDR3 coding sequence is TGTGCCAGCAGCCAAGGGGGAGGGCCGAGTACCGGGGAGCTGTTTTTT. Amino acids: CASSQGGGPSTGELFF.

There are many counts of this clonotype. The chain carries TRBV20-1 and TRBJ2-2; D perhaps matches TRBD2 (5 bases). Germline loops: CDR1 DFQATT, CDR2 SNEGSKA (reference sequence). The CDR3 has 14 amino acids. Trimming took off 5 bases at V and 1 base at J, with 11 bases between the two ends. The CDR3 coding sequence is TGCAGTGCTCGTTATGGAGGGAACACCGGGGAGCTGTTTTTT. It is translated as CSARYGGNTGELFF.

This clonotype appeared a few times. This chain links TRBV12-3 or TRBV12-4 with TRBJ1-4; D not certain. This CDR3 is built from 12 residues. Trimming left V 10 bases short and J 4 bases short, with 10 bases between. This CDR3 is CATKGVNEKLFF. CDR3 DNA sequence: TGTGCCACAAAGGGAGTTAATGAAAAACTGTTTTTT.

This clonotype was detected many times. V is TRBV5-1 and J is TRBJ1-1; D ambiguous. Germline V gives CDR1 SGHRS, CDR2 YFSETQ. The CDR3 spans 13 residues. Trimming took 0 bases from V and 5 from J, leaving 8 bases between them. The CDR3 region is CASSLVPGTEAFF. Written as DNA, the CDR3 is TGCGCCAGCAGCTTGGTCCCGGGAACTGAAGCTTTCTTT.

This clonotype was detected ten times or more. CDR3 amino acids: CASSYSDELADTGELFF. The CDR3 region has the DNA TGTGCCAGCAGTTACTCTGATGAACTAGCGGACACCGGGGAGCTGTTTTTT. The V call is TRBV6-5, the J call TRBJ2-2, with TRBD2 identical over 8 bases. The CDR3 spans 17 residues. CDR1 is MNHEY and CDR2 is SVGAGI in the germline V gene. J gave up 3 bases and V 0 bases, and 6 bases lay outside the gene matches.

This clonotype was counted ten times or more. The V gene is TRBV6-1, the J gene TRBJ2-2; the match to TRBD2 covers 13 bases. Germline V gene sequence: CDR1 MNHNS, CDR2 SASEGT. The V segment lost 7 bases and the J segment 8 bases; nucleotides outside the gene matches: 10. The CDR3 covers 16 residues. The CDR3 DNA follows: TGTGCCAGCATACTAGCGGGGGGGCCTGTGGCTGGGGAGCTGTTTTTT. It translates to CASILAGGPVAGELFF.

This clonotype was picked up a small number of times. The chain uses TRBV19 and TRBJ1-1; D perhaps matches TRBD1 (6 bases). The CDR3 is made up of 14 amino acids. Trimming removed 4 bases at V and 4 bases at J, with 13 bases between. Germline CDR1 is LNHDA and CDR2 is SQIVND (reference sequence). Written as DNA, the CDR3 is TGTGCCAGTAGTAAAACCTCAGGGGCCACTGAAGCTTTCTTT. Translation gives CASSKTSGATEAFF. Supplemented by reference TRBV19 and TRBJ1-1, the full variable domain reads DGGITQSPKYLFRKEGQNVTLSCEQNLNHDAMYWYRQDPGQGLRLIYYSQIVNDFQKGDIAEGYSVSREKKESFPLTVTSAQKNPTAFYLCASSKTSGATEAFFGQGTRLTVV.

J is TRBJ2-3 and V is TRBV12-3 or TRBV12-4; TRBD1 aligns across 12 bases. The CDR3 loop spans 19 amino acids. J was trimmed by 3 bases and V by 6 bases; bases with no gene match: 16. In DNA form, the CDR3 reads TGTGCCAGCAGCCCCGGGACAGGGGGCGGGACCCAGGGGACAGATACGCAGTATTTT. This sequence encodes CASSPGTGGGTQGTDTQYF.

This clonotype was detected a few times. The V and J genes are TRBV13 and TRBJ2-3; no definite D call. Germline-derived CDR1 and CDR2 are PRHDT and FYEKMQ (reference sequence). The CDR3 has 15 residues. The V and J ends lost 5 bases and 2 bases respectively, with 14 bases between them. CDR3: CASSLRQEYTDTQYF. Here the CDR3 DNA reads TGTGCCAGCAGCCTAAGGCAGGAATACACAGATACGCAGTATTTT.

This clonotype was observed many times. The chain uses TRBV28 and TRBJ1-5; D unresolved. The CDR3 has 13 residues. V gave up 1 base and J gave up 7 bases, with 8 bases separating them. Germline lookup yields CDR1 MDHEN and CDR2 SYDVKM. The CDR3 here is CASSLYHRQPQHF. CDR3 DNA sequence: TGTGCCAGCAGTTTATATCATCGCCAGCCCCAGCATTTT.

This clonotype showed up many times. The J gene is TRBJ2-1, the V gene TRBV20-1; D remains unclear. V was trimmed by 5 bases and J by 0 bases, leaving 17 bases between them. The CDR3 consists of 16 residues. Germline assignment: CDR1 DFQATT and CDR2 SNEGSKA (reference sequence). This CDR3 reads CSALGTAESSYNEQFF. The CDR3 DNA follows: TGCAGTGCTCTTGGCACAGCCGAGAGCTCCTACAATGAGCAGTTCTTC.